What follows are 10 T cell receptor beta chains derived from one specimen sequenced in a study of T cells in Graves' hyperthyroidism and ophthalmopathy. Template material for amplifying TCR beta CDR3 regions consisted of RNA transcripts. A set of HTBI primers served as the primers for a first-round RT-PCR of the TCR CDR3. TCRdb called the multiplex PCR reads again in MiXCR, with one record for every CDR3 protein. Here the sample spans under 400,000 distinct CDR3 sequences, around 14% being singletons. The sequenced sample was blood. These receptors all stem from a woman under 30 with Graves' hyperthyroidism that later progressed to Graves' ophthalmopathy.

The table lists this clonotype with many counts. The V gene is TRBV5-1, the J gene TRBJ1-1; D might be TRBD1 (6 bases). Germline V CDR1 and CDR2: SGHRS, YFSETQ. Trimming pared 4 bases from V and 3 bases from J, leaving 16 bases between. The CDR3 runs to 15 residues. In DNA form, the CDR3 reads TGCGCCAGCAGCCCGGACGGACAGACTGACACTGAAGCTTTCTTT. It translates to CASSPDGQTDTEAFF. Drawing the rest from reference TRBV5-1 and TRBJ1-1, the complete variable domain is KAGVTQTPRYLIKTRGQQVTLSCSPISGHRSVSWYQQTPGQGLQFLFEYFSETQRNKGNFPGRFSGRQFSNSRSEMNVSTLELGDSALYLCASSPDGQTDTEAFFGQGTRLTVV.

This clonotype has ten or more counts. The V call is TRBV11-2, the J call TRBJ2-7, with D possibly being TRBD2 (5 bases). Looked up from germline, CDR1 is SGHAT and CDR2 is FQNNGV. V was shortened by 0 bases and J by 0 bases, with 9 bases between the two germline ends. CDR3 length: 15 residues. The CDR3 reads CASSLEAVSSYEQYF. The CDR3 nucleotides are TGTGCCAGCAGCTTAGAAGCGGTCAGCTCCTACGAGCAGTACTTC.

V is TRBV6-5 and J is TRBJ1-1, with D uncertain. Germline CDR1 reads MNHEY; CDR2 reads SVGAGI. The CDR3 covers 15 residues. V shed 1 base and J shed 5 bases, with 14 bases lying between them. CDR3 bases: TGTGCCAGCAGTTACTGGAGGGTGAGAGGAACTGAAGCTTTCTTT. It specifies CASSYWRVRGTEAFF.

This clonotype was counted a few times. This rearrangement joins TRBV27 to TRBJ2-7; D possibly corresponds to TRBD1 (6 bases). CDR1 and CDR2 (germline): MNHEY, SMNVEV (reference sequence). The CDR3 is made up of 15 amino acids. V shed 1 base and J shed 2 bases, with 12 bases lying between them. The CDR3 here is CASSLYKGEPYEQYF. The DNA for the CDR3 is TGTGCCAGCAGTTTATACAAGGGGGAGCCCTACGAGCAGTACTTC.

This rearrangement joins TRBV10-3 to TRBJ2-1; D remains ambiguous. CDR1 ENHRY and CDR2 SYGVKD come from the germline V gene. Trimming pared 4 bases from V and 7 bases from J, leaving 11 bases between. The CDR3 extends over 13 amino acids. This chain's CDR3 is CAISVPGSNEQFF. CDR3 DNA sequence: TGTGCCATCAGTGTTCCTGGGTCGAATGAGCAGTTCTTC.

On this clonotype itself: This may arise from a read error, as a much more abundant clone is one base away. The rearrangement links TRBV30 to TRBJ2-4; D is perhaps TRBD1 (6 bases). This CDR3 region has 11 residues. Germline V gives CDR1 GTSNPN, CDR2 SVGIG (reference sequence). In DNA form, the CDR3 reads TGTGCCTGGAGTGTACGGGACAAGCTGCACTTC. The encoded protein is CAWSVRDKLHF.

This clonotype was observed a handful of times. V is TRBV5-1 and J is TRBJ2-2, with TRBD2 matching over 7 bases. Germline CDR1 reads SGHRS; CDR2 reads YFSETQ. V gave up 4 bases and J gave up 8 bases; unmatched junction bases: 11. This CDR3 contains 15 residues. The CDR3 DNA reads as TGCGCCAGCAGCCCCGCTAGCGGATTTGGTGGGGAGCTGTTTTTT. It is translated as CASSPASGFGGELFF.

This clonotype was counted a few times. The rearrangement links TRBV7-3 to TRBJ2-5; possible D gene TRBD2, 5 bases. The CDR3 runs to 15 residues. V was trimmed by 5 bases and J by 0 bases, leaving 13 bases between them. Germline values: CDR1 SGHTA, CDR2 FQGTGA. The CDR3 loop reads CASSPRPGNQETQYF. The CDR3 coding sequence is TGTGCCAGCAGCCCCAGGCCGGGAAACCAAGAGACCCAGTACTTC.

This rearrangement joins TRBV27 to TRBJ1-5; 7 bases fit TRBD1. This CDR3 has 14 amino acids. The germline V gene encodes CDR1 MNHEY and CDR2 SMNVEV (reference sequence). V lost 4 bases, J lost 9 bases, and 9 bases stayed unmatched. CDR3 sequence (DNA): TGTGCCAGCAGTTCCCGACAGGGCTCTGGGCCCCAGCATTTT. It is translated as CASSSRQGSGPQHF.

This clonotype showed up just a few times. The genes are TRBV7-9 and TRBJ2-5, with TRBD2 identical over 9 bases. After removal of 0 bases from V and 3 bases from J, the junction contained 2 bases not matched to a gene. Germline loops: CDR1 SEHNR, CDR2 FQNEAQ (reference sequence). CDR3 length equals 15 residues. In DNA form, the CDR3 reads TGTGCCAGCAGCTTAGCTAGCGGGGGTAAAGAGACCCAGTACTTC. It yields the protein CASSLASGGKETQYF.